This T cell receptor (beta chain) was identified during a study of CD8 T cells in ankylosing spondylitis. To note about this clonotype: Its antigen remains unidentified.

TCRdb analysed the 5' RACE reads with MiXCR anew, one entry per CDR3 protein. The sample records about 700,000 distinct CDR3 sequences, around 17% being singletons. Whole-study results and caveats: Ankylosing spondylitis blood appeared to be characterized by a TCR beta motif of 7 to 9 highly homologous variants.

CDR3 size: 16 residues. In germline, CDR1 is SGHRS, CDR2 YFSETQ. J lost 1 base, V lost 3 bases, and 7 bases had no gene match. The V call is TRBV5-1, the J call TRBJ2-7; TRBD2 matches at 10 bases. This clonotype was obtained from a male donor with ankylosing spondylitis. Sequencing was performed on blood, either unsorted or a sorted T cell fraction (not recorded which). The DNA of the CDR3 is TGCGCCAGCAGCTATCTAGCGGGGGACAAGTCCTACGAGCAGTACTTC. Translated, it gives CASSYLAGDKSYEQYF. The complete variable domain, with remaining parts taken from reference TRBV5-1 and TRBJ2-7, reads KAGVTQTPRYLIKTRGQQVTLSCSPISGHRSVSWYQQTPGQGLQFLFEYFSETQRNKGNFPGRFSGRQFSNSRSEMNVSTLELGDSALYLCASSYLAGDKSYEQYFGPGTRLTVT.